A single sample is the source of the 21 T cell receptor beta chains below, sequenced in a study of T cell repertoires in cytomegalovirus infection (dated by TCRdb to about 2019). The antigens these receptors bind are not known. Sequencing instrument: Illumina HiSeq 1500. TCRdb applied fastp at Q25 and MiXCR to the public reads, then kept only in-frame beta chains. For every CDR3 protein sequence, its rows merge into one entry that carries the most common genes and DNA. In all, the sample holds 550,000 to 850,000 distinct CDR3 sequences, and around 31% of those were seen once. The ten largest account for 15% to 20% of the sample. Sample treatment or condition, as interpreted from the label and publication: in vitro stimulation with specific CMV peptide epitopes to enrich CMV-specific T cells. The sample in question was cultured PBMCs, obtained from culture after CMV antigen stimulation. These receptors all come from a human donor in good health (CMV status not recorded). Some clones in this sample may be carry-over from other donors' samples.

This clonotype has a count of ten or more. The chain joins TRBV7-2 to TRBJ1-5; D is perhaps TRBD1 (5 bases). Trimming removed 7 bases from V and 3 bases from J, with 13 bases in between. CDR3 length: 14 residues. Looked up from germline, CDR1 is SGHTA and CDR2 is FQGNSA. CDR3 in amino acids: CASTPTGLNQPQHF. The CDR3 nucleotides read TGTGCCAGCACCCCAACAGGTCTCAATCAGCCCCAGCATTTT.

This chain connects TRBV4-3 to TRBJ2-7; the match to TRBD2 covers 8 bases. V was pared by 5 bases and J by 3 bases, with 9 bases of the junction left unmatched. The CDR3 loop spans 15 amino acids. Germline assignment: CDR1 LGHNA and CDR2 YSLEER. CDR3 amino acids: CASSYRREGVYEQYF. The DNA for the CDR3 is TGCGCCAGCAGCTATCGACGGGAGGGGGTCTACGAGCAGTACTTC.

This chain uses TRBV5-5 with TRBJ2-1; 11 positions agree with TRBD1. The CDR3 runs 16 residues. V trimming: 4 bases; J trimming: 8 bases; junction bases outside the gene matches: 11. Germline assignment: CDR1 SGHKS and CDR2 YYEKEE (reference sequence). CDR3 region: CASSIGQGAVGDEQFF. The CDR3 bases are TGTGCCAGCAGCATCGGACAGGGGGCTGTTGGGGATGAGCAGTTCTTC.

V usage is TRBV28 and J usage is TRBJ1-1, with D possibly TRBD1 on 6 matching bases. V was shortened by 5 bases and J by 10 bases, with 17 bases between the two germline ends. The germline V gene has CDR1 MDHEN and CDR2 SYDVKM. The CDR3 is 13 residues long. CDR3 amino acids: CASSPNREGVAFF. The CDR3 bases are TGTGCCAGCAGTCCCAACAGGGAGGGGGTAGCTTTCTTT.

This clonotype has only a few counts. The rearrangement links TRBV12-3 or TRBV12-4 to TRBJ1-5; the match to TRBD1 covers 9 bases. The CDR3 extends over 15 amino acids. V lost 4 bases and J lost 6; bases outside the gene matches: 7. CDR3 DNA sequence: TGTGCCAGCAGTTCCGGGACAGGGATTGGTCAGCCCCAGCATTTT. This sequence encodes CASSSGTGIGQPQHF.

The chain employs TRBV10-3 and TRBJ1-5; D gene ambiguous. In germline, CDR1 is ENHRY, CDR2 SYGVKD. The CDR3 loop spans 15 amino acids. The ends were cut back, 4 bases at V and 2 bases at J, with 12 bases in the middle. The CDR3 nucleotides are TGTGCCATCAGTGTTCTGCCCCGCGGCAATCAGCCCCAGCATTTT. Protein: CAISVLPRGNQPQHF.

The chain uses TRBV7-8 and TRBJ2-5, with a tentative D call TRBD2 (7 bases). Trimming stripped 4 bases from V and 5 bases from J, with 17 bases between. The CDR3 is made up of 15 amino acids. The germline CDR1 and CDR2 sequences are SGHVS and FQNEAQ. The CDR3 sequence: CASSSGRADRETQYF. CDR3 in DNA: TGTGCCAGCAGCTCGGGGAGGGCTGACAGGGAGACCCAGTACTTC.

The DNA of the CDR3 is TGCAGTGCTAGTCAGGGAAGCGCTGAAGCTTTCTTT. Protein: CSASQGSAEAFF. This rearrangement joins TRBV20-1 to TRBJ1-1; the D gene is possibly TRBD1 (5 bases). CDR1 is DFQATT and CDR2 is SNEGSKA in the germline V gene (reference sequence). The CDR3 length is 12 residues. V was cut by 3 bases and J by 6 bases, with 11 bases left in between.

The rearrangement uses TRBV12-3 or TRBV12-4 and TRBJ1-4, with D possibly matching TRBD1 (5 bases). With 3 bases removed from V and 8 bases from J, the gap between germline ends came to 10 bases. This CDR3 contains 13 residues. CDR3 loop: CASSFWDEEKLFF. The CDR3 DNA reads as TGTGCCAGCAGTTTCTGGGACGAGGAAAAACTGTTTTTT.

In this sample, this clonotype turned up a few times. The chain couples TRBV20-1 to TRBJ2-2, with 7 bases fitting TRBD1. Germline V gene data show CDR1 as DFQATT and CDR2 as SNEGSKA (reference sequence). V shed 3 bases, J shed 2 bases, and the junction held 3 bases outside the gene matches. The CDR3 contains 14 residues. CDR3 in amino acids: CSARTGLNTGELFF. CDR3 DNA sequence: TGCAGTGCTAGGACAGGGCTCAACACCGGGGAGCTGTTTTTT.

The V gene is TRBV20-1, the J gene TRBJ2-5, with D uncertain. CDR1 is DFQATT, CDR2 SNEGSKA, per germline (reference sequence). V lost 6 bases, J lost 4 bases, and 15 bases lay in between. The CDR3 extends over 13 amino acids. The CDR3: CSAKNPGIETQYF. Here the CDR3 DNA reads TGCAGTGCCAAAAACCCTGGAATAGAGACCCAGTACTTC.

The chain combines TRBV28 with TRBJ1-1, with D tentatively TRBD1 (6 bases). V was shortened by 5 bases and J by 4 bases, with 8 bases between the two germline ends. CDR1 MDHEN and CDR2 SYDVKM come from the germline V gene. The CDR3 is made up of 12 amino acids. The CDR3 nucleotides are TGTGCCAGCAGTACAGGGACCACTGAAGCTTTCTTT. This gives the protein CASSTGTTEAFF.

The genes are TRBV5-5 and TRBJ2-1; D perhaps matches TRBD1 (6 bases). Looked up from germline, CDR1 is SGHKS and CDR2 is YYEKEE (reference sequence). CDR3 size: 13 residues. Trimming stripped 0 bases from V and 13 bases from J, with 14 bases between. CDR3 nucleotide sequence: TGTGCCAGCAGCTTGGGGAACAGGGTATATCAGTTCTTC. Its protein product is CASSLGNRVYQFF.

This clonotype came up many times. J is TRBJ2-7 and V is TRBV7-2; D is possibly TRBD2 (6 bases). V dropped 1 base and J dropped 4 bases, with 8 bases sitting between them. Per germline, CDR1 SGHTA and CDR2 FQGNSA. The CDR3 is 13 amino acids. This chain's CDR3 is CASSLGREYEQYF. Written as DNA, the CDR3 is TGTGCCAGCAGCTTAGGGAGGGAATACGAGCAGTACTTC.

The chain carries TRBV5-3 and TRBJ2-1; D is undetermined. TRBV5-3 is flagged as an ORF with uncertain function. The CDR3 is made up of 15 amino acids. V was clipped by 8 bases and J by 10 bases, with 25 bases between them. CDR3: CASSLFVPVEFEQFF. Written as DNA, the CDR3 is TGTGCCAGCAGCCTCTTCGTGCCCGTTGAATTCGAGCAGTTCTTC.

This rearrangement joins TRBV19 to TRBJ2-6; the D call may be TRBD1 or TRBD2 (5 bases each). The CDR3 runs 18 residues. The germline V and J ends were trimmed by 6 bases and 0 bases, with 18 bases remaining between them. The V gene's germline CDR1 is LNHDA and CDR2 SQIVND (reference sequence). For the CDR3, the DNA is TGTGCCAGTAGCCTGACCGGGACCCCGAGCTCTGGGGCCAACGTCCTGACTTTC. Its translation is CASSLTGTPSSGANVLTF. The whole variable domain, filled in from reference TRBV19 and TRBJ2-6, reads DGGITQSPKYLFRKEGQNVTLSCEQNLNHDAMYWYRQDPGQGLRLIYYSQIVNDFQKGDIAEGYSVSREKKESFPLTVTSAQKNPTAFYLCASSLTGTPSSGANVLTFGAGSRLTVL.

V and J are TRBV20-1 and TRBJ2-1, with 8 bases lining up with TRBD2. This CDR3 comprises 15 residues. After removal of 3 bases from V and 9 bases from J, the junction contained 13 bases not matched to a gene. Per germline, CDR1 DFQATT and CDR2 SNEGSKA (reference sequence). CDR3 DNA sequence: TGCAGTGCTAGCGGGAGGGCCAGGAGGCTTGGTGAGCAGTTCTTC. It encodes CSASGRARRLGEQFF.

This clonotype was seen many times. This rearrangement joins TRBV7-2 to TRBJ2-1; 11 bases match TRBD2. Per germline, CDR1 SGHTA and CDR2 FQGNSA. The length of the CDR3 is 15 residues. The junction had 4 bases not matched to a gene; V was cut back by 5 bases and J by 4 bases. CDR3 region: CASSRGLAAYNEQFF. The CDR3 nucleotides read TGTGCCAGCAGCCGGGGACTAGCGGCATACAATGAGCAGTTCTTC.

The chain recombines TRBV28 with TRBJ1-1; D not certain. The CDR3 totals 13 residues. Trimming stripped 2 bases from V and 7 bases from J, with 11 bases between. The germline V gene has CDR1 MDHEN and CDR2 SYDVKM. The CDR3 here is CASSLGFYSEAFF. DNA for the CDR3: TGTGCCAGCAGTTTAGGTTTCTACAGTGAAGCTTTCTTT.

This clonotype was seen more than once but under ten times. This rearrangement joins TRBV19 to TRBJ2-2, with D perhaps TRBD2 (5 bases). Germline V gene data show CDR1 as LNHDA and CDR2 as SQIVND (reference sequence). This CDR3 is built from 15 residues. Trimming left V 8 bases short and J 3 bases short, with 16 bases between. Here the CDR3 reads CASRPPGRDTGELFF. Here the CDR3 DNA reads TGTGCCAGTCGCCCTCCTGGGCGGGACACCGGGGAGCTGTTTTTT.

The genes are TRBV20-1 and TRBJ2-7; D is possibly TRBD1 (6 bases). There are 17 residues in the CDR3. V lost 5 bases and J 0 bases, leaving 23 bases between the germline ends. Germline V CDR1 and CDR2: DFQATT, SNEGSKA (reference sequence). CDR3 DNA sequence: TGCAGTGCTGCCCGCCGCAGGGGCGGGTGGTACTCCTACGAGCAGTACTTC. This encodes CSAARRRGGWYSYEQYF.